The clone carrying this TCR beta chain was seen only a few times. As yet, its antigen is unknown. This specimen comes from a study of T-cell reconstitution after alpha-beta-depleted transplantation in children. The V end lost 4 bases, the J end lost 5 bases, and 8 bases lay between the germline ends. Germline V gene sequence: CDR1 SNHLY, CDR2 FYNNEI. The CDR3 is 12 residues long. Study-level findings and limits: The main origin of T-cell counts and diversity one year after transplant was newly produced T cells. Surviving recipient T cells and thymic progenitors underlay high day-60 TCRbeta diversity in some patients.

Researchers prepared the TCRbeta library using unique molecular identifiers, the study reports. TCRdb independently ran MiXCR on the PCR reads; one entry per CDR3 protein. Of around 25,000 distinct CDR3 sequences listed, 18% were seen once; the top ten hold over 30%. The sequence derives from a male patient aged 2 to 9 who had a stem cell transplant for acute lymphoblastic leukemia, so the T cells may come from the graft donor. V and J are TRBV2 and TRBJ1-2; D unclear. The sample here was PBMCs, mostly from graft donor cells, taken 60 days after TCRalphabeta/CD19-depleted stem cell transplant. The CDR3 is CASSAGGYGYTF. The CDR3 bases are TGTGCCAGCAGTGCAGGTGGATATGGCTACACCTTC. Full variable domain (remainder filled in from reference TRBV2 and TRBJ1-2): EPEVTQTPSHQVTQMGQEVILRCVPISNHLYFYWYRQILGQKVEFLVSFYNNEISEKSEIFDDQFSVERPDGSNFTLKIRSTKLEDSAMYFCASSAGGYGYTFGSGTRLTVV.